The clone carrying this TCR beta chain was observed a handful of times. Its cognate antigen is unknown. This sample was included in a study of T cell repertoires in cytomegalovirus infection. Across the whole study: Based on public TCR beta signatures, there were indications of CMV infection and of a matching HLA type. General study points: Cumulative frequency of public TCR beta families picked out carriers of CMV plus the relevant HLA.

Via MiXCR, TCRdb re-called the reads, giving one row per CDR3 protein. The repertoire holds about 900,000 distinct CDR3 sequences, approximately 30% seen once, with roughly 12% in the top ten. V trimming: 4 bases; J trimming: 9 bases; junction bases outside the gene matches: 11. Germline loops: CDR1 LNHNV, CDR2 YYDKDF (reference sequence). This CDR3 region has 16 residues. The receptor comes from a human donor in good health (CMV status not recorded). Some clones in this sample may be carry-over from other donors' samples. This sequence joins TRBV15 and TRBJ1-5; 11 nucleotides align to TRBD1. Sequenced material: cultured CD8+ T cells from PBMCs, taken from culture after CMV antigen stimulation. CDR3 nucleotide sequence: TGTGCCACCAGCATATCGGGACAGGGGGGTCCTCGGCCCCAGCATTTT. Residues: CATSISGQGGPRPQHF.